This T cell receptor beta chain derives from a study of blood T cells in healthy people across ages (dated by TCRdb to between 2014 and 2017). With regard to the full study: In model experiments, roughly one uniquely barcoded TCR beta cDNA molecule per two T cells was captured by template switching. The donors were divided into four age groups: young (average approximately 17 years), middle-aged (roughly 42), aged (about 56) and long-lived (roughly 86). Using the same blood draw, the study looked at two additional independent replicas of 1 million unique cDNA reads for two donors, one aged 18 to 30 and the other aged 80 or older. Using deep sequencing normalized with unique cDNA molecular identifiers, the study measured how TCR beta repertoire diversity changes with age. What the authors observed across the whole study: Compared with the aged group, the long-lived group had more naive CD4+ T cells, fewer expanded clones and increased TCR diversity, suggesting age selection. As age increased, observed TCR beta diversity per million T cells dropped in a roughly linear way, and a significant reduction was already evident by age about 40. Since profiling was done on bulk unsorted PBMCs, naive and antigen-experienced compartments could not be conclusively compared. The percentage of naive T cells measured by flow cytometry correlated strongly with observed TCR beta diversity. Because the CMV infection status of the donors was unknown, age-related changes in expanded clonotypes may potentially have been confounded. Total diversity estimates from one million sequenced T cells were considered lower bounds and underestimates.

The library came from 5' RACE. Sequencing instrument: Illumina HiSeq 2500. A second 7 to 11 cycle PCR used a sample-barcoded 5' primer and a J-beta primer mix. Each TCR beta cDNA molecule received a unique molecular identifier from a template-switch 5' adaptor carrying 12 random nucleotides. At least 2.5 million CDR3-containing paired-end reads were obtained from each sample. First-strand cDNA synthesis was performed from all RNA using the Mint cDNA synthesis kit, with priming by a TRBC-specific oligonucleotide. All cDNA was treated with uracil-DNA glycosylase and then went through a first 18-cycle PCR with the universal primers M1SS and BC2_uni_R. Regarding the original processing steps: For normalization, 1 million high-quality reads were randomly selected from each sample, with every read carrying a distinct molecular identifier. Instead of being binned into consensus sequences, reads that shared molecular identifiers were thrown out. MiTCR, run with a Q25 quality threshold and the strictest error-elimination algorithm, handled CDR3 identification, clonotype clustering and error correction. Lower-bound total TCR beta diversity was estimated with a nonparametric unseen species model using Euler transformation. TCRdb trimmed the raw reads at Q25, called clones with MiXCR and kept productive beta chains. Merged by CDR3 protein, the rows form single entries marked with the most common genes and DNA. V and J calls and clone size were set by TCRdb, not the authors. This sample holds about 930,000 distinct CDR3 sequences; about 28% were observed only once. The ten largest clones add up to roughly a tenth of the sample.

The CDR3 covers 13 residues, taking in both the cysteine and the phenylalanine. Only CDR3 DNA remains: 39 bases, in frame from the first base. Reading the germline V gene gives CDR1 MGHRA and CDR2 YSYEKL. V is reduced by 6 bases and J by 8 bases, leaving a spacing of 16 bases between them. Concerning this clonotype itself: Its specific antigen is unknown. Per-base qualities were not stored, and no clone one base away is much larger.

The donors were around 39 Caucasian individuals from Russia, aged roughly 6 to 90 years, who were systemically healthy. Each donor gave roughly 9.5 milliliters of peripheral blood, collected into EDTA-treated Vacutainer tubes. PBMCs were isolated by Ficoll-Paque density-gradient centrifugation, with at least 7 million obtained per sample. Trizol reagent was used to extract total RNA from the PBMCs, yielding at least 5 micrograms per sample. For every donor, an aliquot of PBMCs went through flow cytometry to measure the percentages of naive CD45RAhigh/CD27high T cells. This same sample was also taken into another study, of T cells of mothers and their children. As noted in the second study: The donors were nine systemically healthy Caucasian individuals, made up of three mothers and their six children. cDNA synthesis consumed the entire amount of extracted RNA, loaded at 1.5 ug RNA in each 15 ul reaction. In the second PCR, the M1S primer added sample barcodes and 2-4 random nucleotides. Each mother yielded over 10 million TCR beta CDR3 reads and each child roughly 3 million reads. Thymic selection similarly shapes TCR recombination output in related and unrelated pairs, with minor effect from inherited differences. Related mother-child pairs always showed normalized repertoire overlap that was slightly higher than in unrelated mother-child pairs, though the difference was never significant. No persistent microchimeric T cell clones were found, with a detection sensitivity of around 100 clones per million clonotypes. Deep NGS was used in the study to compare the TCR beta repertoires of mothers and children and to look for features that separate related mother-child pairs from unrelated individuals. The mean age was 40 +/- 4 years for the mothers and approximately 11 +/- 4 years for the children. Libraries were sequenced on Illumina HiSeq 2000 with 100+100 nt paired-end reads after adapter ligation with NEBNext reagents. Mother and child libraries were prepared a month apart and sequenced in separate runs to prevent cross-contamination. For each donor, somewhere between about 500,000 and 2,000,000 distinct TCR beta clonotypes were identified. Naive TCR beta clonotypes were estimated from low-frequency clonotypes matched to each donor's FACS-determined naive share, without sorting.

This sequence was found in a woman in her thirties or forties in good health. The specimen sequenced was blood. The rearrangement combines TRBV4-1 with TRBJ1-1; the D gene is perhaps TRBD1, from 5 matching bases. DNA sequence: TGCGCCAGCAGTGACAGCGGTGGGATCGAAGCTTTCTTT. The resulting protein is CASSDSGGIEAFF.